Listed below are T cell receptor beta chains from one sample, sequenced in a study of beta chain features in type 1 diabetes. Repertoires were generated with immunoSEQ multiplex PCR, while TCRdb's copy carries only in-frame clones and drops some. Here the sample spans a few hundred thousand clones, about 15% being singletons. Source material: naive CD4+ T cells from blood. The receptor set was obtained from a man in his thirties or forties with type 1 diabetes. CDR3s include the opening cysteine and the closing phenylalanine or tryptophan. A D gene is named only where the DNA matches it firmly. Clone size, where shown, is once, few, many, or a class for clones that have expanded.

CDR3nt	CDR3aa	j_gene	abundance	v_gene	d_gene
TGTGCCAGCTCTCGTGAGGCGATCTCCTACGAGCAGTACTTC	CASSREAISYEQYF	TRBJ2-7	few	TRBV18	.
TGTGCCAGCAGCGCAACCCCAACTAGCGGGACCTCCTACGAGCAGTACTTC	CASSATPTSGTSYEQYF	TRBJ2-7	few	TRBV9	TRBD2
TGTGCCAGTCAGGTTAGCAATCAGCCCCAGCATTTT	CASQVSNQPQHF	TRBJ1-5	few	TRBV19	.
TGTGCCTGGAGTGCCCCTGGCTGGGTAGCGGAATACGAGCAGTACTTC	CAWSAPGWVAEYEQYF	TRBJ2-7	few	TRBV30	.
TGCGCCAGCAGCTTGGAACGAACCGGCTACGAGCAGTACTTC	CASSLERTGYEQYF	TRBJ2-7	.	TRBV5-1	.
TGTGCCTCGGCCAGAGGGACTGAAGCTTTCTTT	CASARGTEAFF	TRBJ1-1	few	TRBV30	.
TGTGCCTGGAGTGTGTATGATGAGCAGTTCTTC	CAWSVYDEQFF	TRBJ2-1	.	TRBV30	.
TGTGCCAGCAGTGAAGCTACTAGCGGGAGGTGGAACATTCAGTACTTC	CASSEATSGRWNIQYF	TRBJ2-4	.	TRBV6-1	TRBD2
TGTGCCAGCAGTAACCGGGACAAAGGGTCCGAGCAGTACTTC	CASSNRDKGSEQYF	TRBJ2-7	few	TRBV6-6	.
TGCGCCAGCAGGCGCCAGGGGGGCACCGGGGAGCTGTTTTTT	CASRRQGGTGELFF	TRBJ2-2	few	TRBV5-1	.
TGCGCCAGCAGCCAACCGGGACAGCCAGTGGGAAGTGAAGCTTTCTTT	CASSQPGQPVGSEAFF	TRBJ1-1	few	TRBV4-1	TRBD1
TGTGCCAGCAGTTACTCTCGGACTACCCCCACAGATACGCAGTATTTT	CASSYSRTTPTDTQYF	TRBJ2-3	few	TRBV6-5	.
TGTGCCAGCAGTTTAGTTAGCGGGGGGAGGGATGAGCAGTTCTTC	CASSLVSGGRDEQFF	TRBJ2-1	.	TRBV6-1	TRBD2
TGCGCCAGCAGTAACGGGGGATTCAGCACAGATACGCAGTATTTT	CASSNGGFSTDTQYF	TRBJ2-3	.	TRBV5-1	.
TGTGCCAGCAGCCAAGATACAGGAGCGAGCTATGGCTACACCTTC	CASSQDTGASYGYTF	TRBJ1-2	few	TRBV4-2	.
TGCGCCAGCAGCCAAGATCCCGGACAGGGGATCAACTATGGCTACACCTTC	CASSQDPGQGINYGYTF	TRBJ1-2	.	TRBV4-1	TRBD1
TGTGCTGCCGGGACAGGGGTGCCCACTGAAGCTTTCTTT	CAAGTGVPTEAFF	TRBJ1-1	few	TRBV30	TRBD1
TGCAGCGTTTCGACAGGGACGAACACTGAAGCTTTCTTT	CSVSTGTNTEAFF	TRBJ1-1	few	TRBV29-1	TRBD1